The 23 T cell receptor beta chains reported below all come from one sample, sequenced in a study of CD8 T cells in Susac syndrome (dated by TCRdb to the late 2010s). The library relied on the immunoSEQ multiplex PCR assay. RNA was extracted using the RNeasy kit, and roughly 0.5 to 1 ug of the RNA was reverse transcribed with random hexamers. The public reads were quality trimmed at Q25 with fastp and then assembled into clones with MiXCR by TCRdb, keeping productive beta chains. Each CDR3 protein gets just one entry, which takes the most common genes and DNA from the rows behind it. The sample yields 250,000 to 350,000 distinct CDR3 sequences; 70% to 90% were counted once. Around 0.12% of the sample belongs to the ten largest clones. Sequencing used CD8+ T cells from PBMCs. Receptor source: a human donor with multiple sclerosis.

CDR3 bases: TGTGCCAGCAGCTACAAAGCTGAGCAGTTCTTC. Its protein is CASSYKAEQFF. This chain connects TRBV9 to TRBJ2-1; no firm D call. Germline V gene data show CDR1 as SGDLS and CDR2 as YYNGEE. The CDR3 is made up of 11 amino acids. Trimming stripped 4 bases from V and 9 bases from J, with 8 bases between.

In the case of this clonotype: Its ends do not fully match the called genes, so a read error is possible. CDR3 DNA sequence: TGTGCTAGCAGCTTAGCGGGGGGCGAAGACAATGAGCAGTTCTTC. It codes for CASSLAGGEDNEQFF. V usage is TRBV7-7 and J usage is TRBJ2-1, with TRBD2 matching over 10 bases. Germline V gives CDR1 SSHAT, CDR2 FNYEAQ (reference sequence). This CDR3 is built from 15 residues.

J is TRBJ2-5 and V is TRBV27, with 7 bases matching TRBD2. Per the germline V gene, CDR1 is MNHEY and CDR2 is SMNVEV (reference sequence). J was trimmed by 4 bases and V by 2 bases; bases with no gene match: 4. The CDR3 is made up of 14 amino acids. For the CDR3, the DNA is TGTGCCAGCAGTTTAGGGGGGGGTCGAGAGACCCAGTACTTC. It codes for CASSLGGGRETQYF.

This clonotype was seen only a few times. J is TRBJ2-7 and V is TRBV9; possible D gene TRBD2, 6 bases. CDR1 is SGDLS, CDR2 YYNGEE, per germline. Trimming shortened V by 1 base and J by 3 bases, and 14 bases separated the two germline ends. This CDR3 is built from 15 residues. This CDR3 reads CASSVSSGAGYEQYF. DNA for the CDR3: TGTGCCAGCAGCGTATCATCGGGAGCCGGCTACGAGCAGTACTTC.

The chain has TRBV11-2 and TRBJ2-7; D perhaps matches TRBD2 (6 bases). Trimming stripped 4 bases from V and 0 bases from J, with 13 bases between. Germline CDR1 reads SGHAT; CDR2 reads FQNNGV. The CDR3 is 15 amino acids. CDR3 residues: CASSSRRESSYEQYF. CDR3 nucleotides: TGTGCCAGCAGCTCTCGACGGGAGAGCTCCTACGAGCAGTACTTC.

The CDR3 loop is CASSLLSPSYEQYF. Written as DNA, the CDR3 is TGCGCCAGCAGTCTGCTTAGCCCCTCCTACGAGCAGTACTTC. V gene TRBV4-1 combines with J gene TRBJ2-7, with no clear D. This CDR3 comprises 14 residues. CDR1 and CDR2 from the germline V gene are MGHRA and YSYEKL. V was pared by 6 bases and J by 0 bases, with 12 bases between.

V gene TRBV25-1 combines with J gene TRBJ1-4; D is uncertain. CDR1 is MGHDK, CDR2 SYGVNS, per germline. CDR3 size: 15 residues. The V and J ends lost 0 bases and 5 bases respectively, with 10 bases between them. CDR3 sequence: CASSEYTGRNEKLFF. CDR3 DNA: TGTGCCAGCAGTGAATATACGGGTCGGAATGAAAAACTGTTTTTT.

V and J are TRBV28 and TRBJ1-2; tentatively, D is TRBD1 (5 bases). The CDR3 has 14 amino acids. CDR1 is MDHEN and CDR2 is SYDVKM in the germline V gene. The V gene lost 5 bases and the J gene lost 4 bases, with 14 bases spanning the gap. The DNA for the CDR3 is TGTGCCAGCAGTCCCGCAACCAGGGCCTATGGCTACACCTTC. As protein: CASSPATRAYGYTF.

The sample holds a few counts of this clonotype. This chain links TRBV11-2 with TRBJ2-1; D gene uncertain. The CDR3 is made up of 13 amino acids. Germline V lookup: CDR1 SGHAT, CDR2 FQNNGV. Trimming pared 1 base from V and 6 bases from J, leaving 7 bases between. The CDR3 protein is CASSLGPSNEQFF. The CDR3 region has the DNA TGTGCCAGCAGCTTAGGACCTAGCAATGAGCAGTTCTTC.

CDR3 sequence reads: CASSFSLAGEVPFNEQFF. As DNA, the CDR3 is TGTGCCAGCAGTTTTAGCCTAGCGGGAGAAGTCCCCTTCAATGAGCAGTTCTTC. The V and J genes are TRBV28 and TRBJ2-1; 10 positions match TRBD2. The CDR3 length is 18 residues. The trim removed 3 bases at V and 6 bases at J, leaving 14 bases unmatched. Germline V gene sequence: CDR1 MDHEN, CDR2 SYDVKM.

This chain uses TRBV27 with TRBJ2-1, with D perhaps being TRBD1 or TRBD2 (5 bases each). Between the trimmed V and J ends, which lost 5 bases and 6 bases, there was a span of 14 bases. Germline V gives CDR1 MNHEY, CDR2 SMNVEV (reference sequence). The length of the CDR3 is 14 residues. CDR3 sequence: CASSPSGASNEQFF. The CDR3 bases are TGTGCCAGCAGTCCATCCGGGGCTTCCAATGAGCAGTTCTTC.

This CDR3 is CASSFDLYNEQFF. The DNA for the CDR3 is TGTGCCAGCAGCTTTGACTTATACAATGAGCAGTTCTTC. J is TRBJ2-1 and V is TRBV7-9; D is unclear. V lost 3 bases to trimming and J lost 4 bases, with 7 bases between them. Germline loops: CDR1 SEHNR, CDR2 FQNEAQ (reference sequence). The CDR3 spans 13 residues.

The V gene is TRBV5-1, the J gene TRBJ2-1, with a weak D call TRBD1 (6 bases). The CDR3 has 12 amino acids. Trimming stripped 8 bases from V and 6 bases from J, with 12 bases between. Looked up from germline, CDR1 is SGHRS and CDR2 is YFSETQ. In nucleotides, the CDR3 is TGCGCCAGTTTGGACAGCCTCAATGAGCAGTTCTTC. Its protein is CASLDSLNEQFF.

This chain connects TRBV4-3 to TRBJ2-5; unclear D gene. The CDR3 loop spans 15 amino acids. Germline CDR1 and CDR2: LGHNA and YSLEER. V was cut by 4 bases and J by 5 bases, with 17 bases left in between. The DNA for the CDR3 is TGCGCCAGCAGCCTTAGGGCCGCGACGGCGGAGACCCAGTACTTC. Translation: CASSLRAATAETQYF.

V gene TRBV20-1 combines with J gene TRBJ1-3; D unclear. With 3 bases removed from V and 4 bases from J, the gap between germline ends came to 10 bases. The germline V gene has CDR1 DFQATT and CDR2 SNEGSKA (reference sequence). The CDR3 sequence is 13 residues long. The CDR3 DNA is TGCAGTGCTAGGATCCGGTCAGGAAACACCATATATTTT. As protein: CSARIRSGNTIYF.

A few counts support this clonotype. This chain uses TRBV7-9 with TRBJ2-7; D may match TRBD1 or TRBD2 (5 bases each). Per the germline V gene, CDR1 is SEHNR and CDR2 is FQNEAQ (reference sequence). This CDR3 comprises 12 residues. Deletions cut 6 bases from V and 5 bases from J, with 11 bases between. This CDR3 reads CASSSQGHEQYF. The CDR3 DNA reads TGTGCCAGCAGTTCCCAGGGACACGAGCAGTACTTC.

The chain recombines TRBV27 with TRBJ1-5; D is unresolved. This CDR3 has 14 residues. Trimming removed 5 bases from V and 0 bases from J, with 8 bases in between. Germline V gene sequence: CDR1 MNHEY, CDR2 SMNVEV (reference sequence). CDR3 sequence (DNA): TGTGCCAGCAGTCAAAGGAGTAGCAATCAGCCCCAGCATTTT. Its protein is CASSQRSSNQPQHF.

The V and J genes are TRBV6-4 and TRBJ1-3, with D unresolved. The CDR3 runs to 16 residues. V lost 7 bases to trimming and J lost 1 base, with 17 bases between them. The germline gives CDR1 MRHNA, CDR2 SNTAGT. The CDR3 DNA reads as TGTGCCAGCACCACCGGAGCCCAGGAATCTGGAAACACCATATATTTT. This sequence encodes CASTTGAQESGNTIYF.

Here the CDR3 DNA reads TGTGCCAGCACACCGGGACGGGATGTCGGCTACACCTTC. Translated, it gives CASTPGRDVGYTF. The rearrangement links TRBV9 to TRBJ1-2; D may be TRBD1 (5 bases). Germline V lookup: CDR1 SGDLS, CDR2 YYNGEE. CDR3 length: 13 amino acids. V was cut by 6 bases and J by 8 bases, with 17 bases left in between.

A note on this clonotype: Likely a read error: the CDR3 ends without its conserved phenylalanine or tryptophan. The rearrangement uses TRBV2 and TRBJ2-1, with D perhaps being TRBD1 or TRBD2 (7 bases each). V lost 3 bases and J 2 bases, leaving 20 bases between the germline ends. The CDR3 has 18 residues. The germline V gene has CDR1 SNHLY and CDR2 FYNNEI. The CDR3 protein is CASSEGLPGGDPYNEQFL. CDR3 sequence (DNA): TGTGCCAGCAGTGAGGGACTCCCAGGGGGGGACCCCTACAATGAGCAGTTCTTA.

The chain employs TRBV27 and TRBJ2-7; no clear D gene. The V gene lost 4 bases and the J gene lost 2 bases, with 15 bases spanning the gap. The length of the CDR3 is 15 residues. CDR1 and CDR2 (germline): MNHEY, SMNVEV (reference sequence). The CDR3 sequence: CASSYVGLSPYEQYF. CDR3 nucleotides: TGTGCCAGCAGTTACGTTGGGCTCTCACCCTACGAGCAGTACTTC.

This chain links TRBV15 with TRBJ2-5; D perhaps matches TRBD2 (5 bases). The V gene's germline CDR1 is LNHNV and CDR2 YYDKDF (reference sequence). This CDR3 has 15 residues. V lost 1 base and J lost 5, with 14 bases in between. The CDR3 loop is CATSRVVRGIETQYF. The CDR3 bases are TGTGCCACCAGCAGAGTAGTTCGAGGGATTGAGACCCAGTACTTC.

This clonotype has just one count. The V and J genes are TRBV29-1 and TRBJ2-7; TRBD1 is a possible D gene (6 bases). This CDR3 contains 13 residues. Trimming cost V 5 bases and J 0 bases, with 11 bases left between them. Germline CDR1 is SQVTM and CDR2 is ANQGSEA. The CDR3 bases are TGCAGCGTTCATACAGGGAGCTCCTACGAGCAGTACTTC. Its translation is CSVHTGSSYEQYF.